These 16 T cell receptor beta chains were all obtained from the same sample, sequenced in a study of blood T cell repertoires in COVID-19. Profiling relied on immunoSEQ multiplex PCR, and the TCRdb table lists in-frame clones only, not all of them. The sample yields a few hundred thousand clones, less than 90% seen once. Sequences were obtained from peripheral blood. These receptor sequences come from a man aged 55 to 70 who had recovered from COVID-19.

This chain connects TRBV10-3 to TRBJ1-5; possibly TRBD1 for D (5 bases). V dropped 11 bases and J dropped 4 bases, with 15 bases sitting between them. This CDR3 has 13 amino acids. Germline CDR1 ENHRY, CDR2 SYGVKD. The CDR3 coding sequence is TGTGCCGCCGGGGGGAACAGAAATCAGCCCCAGCATTTT. This gives the protein CAAGGNRNQPQHF.

The gene calls are TRBV18 and TRBJ1-4; D might be TRBD1 (6 bases). Deletions cut 1 base from V and 4 bases from J, with 13 bases between. Per germline, CDR1 KGHSH and CDR2 LQKENI. The CDR3 is made up of 16 amino acids. The CDR3, as DNA: TGTGCCAGCTCACCACTCGGGGGGCACAGTAATGAAAAACTGTTTTTT. It encodes CASSPLGGHSNEKLFF.

The chain employs TRBV7-3 and TRBJ2-1, with TRBD1 matching over 9 bases. This CDR3 contains 17 residues. Germline V lookup: CDR1 SGHTA, CDR2 FQGTGA. The V and J ends lost 2 bases and 6 bases, in that order; junction bases with no gene match: 11. The CDR3 loop reads CASSLVGQGMRTNEQFF. The CDR3 DNA sequence: TGTGCCAGCAGCTTAGTGGGACAGGGAATGCGGACCAATGAGCAGTTCTTC.

The chain joins TRBV5-8 to TRBJ1-1; the D is unclear. The germline V gene encodes CDR1 SGHTS and CDR2 YDEGEE. The CDR3 length is 16 residues. The V end lost 1 base, the J end lost 0 bases, and 13 bases lay between the germline ends. The CDR3 spells CASSLWRAQMNTEAFF. The DNA of the CDR3 is TGTGCCAGCAGCTTGTGGCGGGCCCAGATGAACACTGAAGCTTTCTTT.

The chain uses TRBV5-4 and TRBJ1-3; TRBD1 matches 7 bases. Per germline, CDR1 SGHNT and CDR2 YYREEE (reference sequence). The CDR3 has 15 amino acids. V lost 4 bases, J lost 1 base, and 5 bases stayed unmatched. For the CDR3, the DNA is TGTGCCAGCAGCCAAGGGGGCTTGTCTGGAAACACCATATATTTT. It codes for CASSQGGLSGNTIYF. The full variable domain, with the rest looked up from reference TRBV5-4 and TRBJ1-3, is ETGVTQSPTHLIKTRGQQVTLRCSSQSGHNTVSWYQQALGQGPQFIFQYYREEENGRGNFPPRFSGLQFPNYSSELNVNALELDDSALYLCASSQGGLSGNTIYFGEGSWLTVV.

The chain employs TRBV11-2 and TRBJ1-4, with a weak D call TRBD1 (5 bases). The CDR3 runs to 15 residues. V gave up 1 base and J gave up 3 bases, with 9 bases separating them. CDR1 is SGHAT, CDR2 FQNNGV, per germline. CDR3 sequence: CASSLVGQANEKLFF. Here the CDR3 DNA reads TGTGCCAGCAGCTTAGTGGGGCAGGCTAATGAAAAACTGTTTTTT.

The J gene is TRBJ2-7, the V gene TRBV6-5; 13 nucleotides line up with TRBD2. Germline-derived CDR1 and CDR2 are MNHEY and SVGAGI. With 6 bases clipped from V and 6 bases from J, the junction kept 8 bases outside the gene matches. This CDR3 has 15 residues. CDR3 region: CASSRTSGGVREQYF. For the CDR3, the DNA is TGTGCCAGCAGCCGTACTAGCGGGGGGGTCCGCGAGCAGTACTTC.

This chain uses TRBV6-5 with TRBJ1-1; 12 positions match TRBD1. Per the germline V gene, CDR1 is MNHEY and CDR2 is SVGAGI. With 0 bases clipped from V and 8 bases from J, the junction kept 4 bases outside the gene matches. CDR3 length: 15 residues. DNA for the CDR3: TGTGCCAGCAGTTACTCAGGGACAGGGGGCCCGGAAGCTTTCTTT. It specifies CASSYSGTGGPEAFF.

This chain uses TRBV29-1 with TRBJ2-1; D not resolved. Germline V gene sequence: CDR1 SQVTM, CDR2 ANQGSEA. The CDR3 sequence is 13 residues long. Trimming stripped 3 bases from V and 2 bases from J, with 8 bases between. CDR3 protein: CSVERLAYNEQFF. CDR3 coding DNA: TGCAGCGTTGAGCGTTTAGCCTACAATGAGCAGTTCTTC.

This clone was seen only a few times. V gene TRBV12-3 or TRBV12-4 combines with J gene TRBJ2-1, with D possibly being TRBD1 (6 bases). Trimming took off 5 bases at V and 7 bases at J, with 12 bases between the two ends. The CDR3 length is 13 residues. The CDR3 region is CASSRGSRNEQFF. The CDR3 DNA reads as TGTGCCAGCAGTAGGGGGTCCCGAAATGAGCAGTTCTTC.

V and J are TRBV5-4 and TRBJ2-7; no firm D call. Germline V gene data show CDR1 as SGHNT and CDR2 as YYREEE (reference sequence). Trimming took 2 bases from V and 6 from J, leaving 9 bases between them. The CDR3 is 12 residues long. CDR3 residues: CASSFTRSEQYF. As DNA, the CDR3 is TGTGCCAGCAGCTTTACGCGGAGCGAGCAGTACTTC.

The chain carries TRBV7-3 and TRBJ1-2, with TRBD1 matching 7 bases. The CDR3 is 13 residues long. The trim removed 5 bases at V and 2 bases at J, leaving 2 bases unmatched. Germline CDR1 is SGHTA and CDR2 is FQGTGA. The CDR3 protein is CASSIQGNYGYTF. The CDR3 nucleotides are TGTGCCAGCAGCATACAGGGGAACTATGGCTACACCTTC.

The J gene is TRBJ1-1, the V gene TRBV30, with 8 bases aligning to TRBD1. Germline V lookup: CDR1 GTSNPN, CDR2 SVGIG (reference sequence). Trimming took 1 base from V and 5 from J; bases not matched to a gene: 15. The CDR3 has 17 amino acids. Written as DNA, the CDR3 is TGTGCCTGGAGTGACCGACAGGGGACCGGGACATGTACTGAAGCTTTCTTT. Translation: CAWSDRQGTGTCTEAFF.

This chain uses TRBV7-6 with TRBJ2-7; 9 nucleotides match TRBD1. Germline assignment: CDR1 SGHVS and CDR2 FNYEAQ. V was pared by 2 bases and J by 1 base, with 6 bases of the junction left unmatched. This CDR3 contains 16 residues. The CDR3 loop is CASSLLGGQGSYEQYF. The CDR3 nucleotides are TGTGCCAGCAGCTTATTGGGGGGACAGGGTTCCTACGAGCAGTACTTC.

The chain carries TRBV11-1 and TRBJ2-3, with 11 positions matching TRBD1. V was pared by 3 bases and J by 9 bases, with 11 bases of the junction left unmatched. Germline V gene sequence: CDR1 SGHAT, CDR2 FQDESV (reference sequence). This CDR3 has 16 residues. The DNA of the CDR3 is TGTGCCAGCAGCTTCCCGCGGGACAGGGGGGGAGAGACGCAGTATTTT. Protein: CASSFPRDRGGETQYF.

The J gene is TRBJ2-2, the V gene TRBV19, with TRBD1 matching over 7 bases. With 8 bases clipped from V and 6 bases from J, the junction kept 3 bases outside the gene matches. CDR1 is LNHDA, CDR2 SQIVND, per germline (reference sequence). CDR3 length: 12 amino acids. The CDR3 DNA sequence: TGTGCCAGTTTCGACAGGGCCGGGGAGCTGTTTTTT. Its translation: CASFDRAGELFF.